These 13 T cell receptor beta chains originate from one sample sequenced in a study of molecular identifiers for immune sequencing clone quantification. TCRdb reprocessed the PCR reads via MiXCR and lists one record per CDR3 protein. The table records 460,000 or so distinct CDR3 sequences, about 21% of them present only once. Source material: naive CD8+ T cells from blood, with Jurkat cell RNA spiked in. Subset denoted: FACS-sorted CD8+CD4-CCR7+CD45RA+ naive T cells. These receptors originate from a human donor in good health. Some libraries in this study had Jurkat cell RNA spiked in.

About this clonotype itself: The junction and the germline gene differ at one end; a read error may be behind it. The chain couples TRBV6-5 to TRBJ1-1; D call uncertain. Germline V CDR1 and CDR2: MNHEY, SVGAGI. The CDR3 runs 13 residues. CDR3 bases: TGTGCTATCCTGCCCTTCTGGAACACTGGAGCTTTCTTT. Its protein product is CAILPFWNTGAFF.

This clonotype was counted only a few times. This rearrangement joins TRBV6-6 to TRBJ2-1; 8 bases are a match to TRBD2. CDR1 MNHNY and CDR2 SVGAGI come from the germline V gene (reference sequence). This CDR3 region has 13 residues. V lost 6 bases, J lost 13 bases, and 11 bases stayed unmatched. In DNA form, the CDR3 reads TGTGCCAGCAGGCTACAGCTAGCGGGTCTTCAGTTCTTC. Amino acids: CASRLQLAGLQFF.

A word on this clonotype: It may be a read error: a sequence one base away is much more abundant. The J gene is TRBJ1-5, the V gene TRBV2, with a tentative D call TRBD1 (5 bases). The CDR3 length is 15 residues. Deletions cut 4 bases from V and 4 bases from J, with 14 bases between. CDR1 and CDR2 from the germline V gene are SNHLY and FYNNEI. Here the CDR3 DNA reads TGTGCCAGCAGTGGAGGTGCAGGGCCGAATCAGCCCCAGCATTTT. This translates into CASSGGAGPNQPQHF.

This clonotype was picked up many times. CDR3 protein: CASSLERESYEQYF. Written as DNA, the CDR3 is TGCGCCAGCAGCCTGGAGCGGGAGTCTTACGAGCAGTACTTC. This chain uses TRBV4-1 with TRBJ2-7, with 8 positions matching TRBD2. The junction had 6 bases not matched to a gene; V was cut back by 4 bases and J by 4 bases. This CDR3 is built from 14 residues. The germline V gene encodes CDR1 MGHRA and CDR2 YSYEKL.

A remark on this clonotype: A much larger clone sits a single nucleotide away, making a read error possible. V and J are TRBV7-9 and TRBJ2-6; a possible D gene is TRBD1 (6 bases). The germline CDR1 and CDR2 sequences are SEHNR and FQNEAQ (reference sequence). CDR3 length: 17 amino acids. This CDR3 is CASSPPGHPPGANVPTF. The CDR3 DNA is TGTGCCAGCAGCCCACCGGGACACCCGCCTGGGGCCAACGTCCCGACTTTC. Full variable domain (missing parts from reference TRBV7-9 and TRBJ2-6): DTGVSQNPRHKITKRGQNVTFRCDPISEHNRLYWYRQTLGQGPEFLTYFQNEAQLEKSRLLSDRFSAERPKGSFSTLEIQRTEQGDSAMYLCASSPPGHPPGANVPTFGAGSRLTVL.

This clonotype has a handful of counts. The rearrangement joins TRBV6-2 or TRBV6-3 to TRBJ2-1; no firm D call. CDR1 and CDR2 from the germline V gene are MNHEY and SVGEGT. Between the trimmed V and J ends, which lost 0 bases and 0 bases, there was a span of 9 bases. The CDR3 is 16 residues long. In DNA form, the CDR3 reads TGTGCCAGCAGTTACTCCAACGTTTACTCCTACAATGAGCAGTTCTTC. Residues: CASSYSNVYSYNEQFF.

This clonotype was found a few times. This chain joins TRBV4-3 and TRBJ2-4; no firm D call. The CDR3 spans 14 residues. The V gene's germline CDR1 is LGHNA and CDR2 YSLEER. Trimming pared 4 bases from V and 0 bases from J, leaving 7 bases between. The CDR3 DNA sequence: TGCGCCAGCAGCCGAAATCTAGCCAAAAACATTCAGTACTTC. This sequence encodes CASSRNLAKNIQYF.

This clonotype occurred many times. The chain couples TRBV20-1 to TRBJ2-7, with D perhaps matching TRBD1 or TRBD2 (5 bases each). This CDR3 region has 14 residues. Trimming stripped 1 base from V and 3 bases from J, with 13 bases between. Germline CDR1 is DFQATT and CDR2 is SNEGSKA (reference sequence). CDR3 in amino acids: CSARVGPPRYEQYF. Written as DNA, the CDR3 is TGCAGTGCTAGAGTGGGACCACCTCGCTACGAGCAGTACTTC.

Comments on this clonotype: One end of the junction varies from germline; a read error may be responsible. This sequence joins TRBV5-1 and TRBJ1-1; possibly TRBD1 for D (6 bases). The germline CDR1 and CDR2 sequences are SGHRS and YFSETQ. The CDR3 extends over 13 amino acids. The CDR3: CASSFSGGTEVFF. DNA for the CDR3: TGCGCCAGCAGCTTTTCCGGGGGCACTGAAGTTTTCTTT.

This clonotype appeared a few times. The J gene is TRBJ1-4, the V gene TRBV5-1; D possibly corresponds to TRBD1 (5 bases). V was shortened by 4 bases and J by 0 bases, with 16 bases between the two germline ends. Germline CDR1 is SGHRS and CDR2 is YFSETQ. The CDR3 is 17 amino acids. This CDR3 is CASSVNGHHATNEKLFF. The CDR3 DNA reads TGCGCCAGCAGCGTAAACGGACATCACGCAACTAATGAAAAACTGTTTTTT. The full variable domain, completed using reference TRBV5-1 and TRBJ1-4, is KAGVTQTPRYLIKTRGQQVTLSCSPISGHRSVSWYQQTPGQGLQFLFEYFSETQRNKGNFPGRFSGRQFSNSRSEMNVSTLELGDSALYLCASSVNGHHATNEKLFFGSGTQLSVL.

The chain employs TRBV19 and TRBJ1-5; TRBD1 matches 8 bases. This CDR3 comprises 17 residues. V shed 3 bases, J shed 0 bases, and the junction held 7 bases outside the gene matches. Germline V gene lookup returns CDR1 LNHDA and CDR2 SQIVND (reference sequence). CDR3 loop: CASSITGGQLSNQPQHF. In nucleotides, the CDR3 is TGTGCCAGTAGTATCACAGGGGGACAGCTTAGCAATCAGCCCCAGCATTTT.

This clonotype was seen repeatedly, ten times or more. This chain joins TRBV7-9 and TRBJ2-3; TRBD2 aligns across 10 bases. With V trimmed by 4 bases and J by 4 bases, 8 bases remained unmatched. CDR1 SEHNR and CDR2 FQNEAQ come from the germline V gene (reference sequence). CDR3 length: 16 amino acids. This CDR3 reads CASSSRLAGESDTQYF. DNA of the CDR3: TGTGCCAGCAGCTCCCGTCTAGCGGGAGAGTCAGATACGCAGTATTTT.

The chain links TRBV19 to TRBJ2-1; 8 positions match TRBD2. V shed 6 bases, J shed 10 bases, and the junction held 2 bases outside the gene matches. The CDR3 runs to 11 residues. Germline CDR1 is LNHDA and CDR2 is SQIVND (reference sequence). The CDR3 DNA reads TGTGCCAGTAGGTCGGGGGGGGAGCAGTTCTTC. Translation gives CASRSGGEQFF.